Following are 30 T cell receptor beta chains from one sample sequenced in a study of response to subunit inactivated influenza vaccine. TCRdb analysed the RT-PCR reads with MiXCR anew, one entry per CDR3 protein. The repertoire holds some 500,000 distinct CDR3 sequences, with more than 15% as singletons. Material: CD4+ T cells sorted from PBMCs, obtained around 25 months after vaccination. The receptors come from a man aged 45-69 years who received an inactivated influenza vaccine.

The chain uses TRBV12-3 or TRBV12-4 and TRBJ2-5, with D maybe TRBD2 (5 bases). The CDR3 is 12 residues long. Trimming left V 3 bases short and J 5 bases short, with 7 bases between. In nucleotides, the CDR3 is TGTGCCAGCAGTTTTACTAGGGAGACCCAGTACTTC. Translation gives CASSFTRETQYF.

This clonotype has more than one count but fewer than ten. The chain couples TRBV28 to TRBJ2-7; D is perhaps TRBD1 (6 bases). Trimming left V 3 bases short and J 5 bases short, with 17 bases between. This CDR3 comprises 15 residues. From germline, CDR1 is MDHEN and CDR2 SYDVKM. CDR3 DNA sequence: TGTGCCAGCAGTTTTCAGGGGATAACGTCGGACGAGCAGTACTTC. Its protein is CASSFQGITSDEQYF.

This clonotype appeared a few times. This rearrangement joins TRBV7-2 to TRBJ2-1, with D unclear. This CDR3 comprises 12 residues. In germline, CDR1 is SGHTA, CDR2 FQGNSA. The V end lost 6 bases, the J end lost 9 bases, and 12 bases lay between the germline ends. CDR3 sequence (DNA): TGTGCCAGCAGTTTGCACGACGGTGAGCAGTTCTTC. It is translated as CASSLHDGEQFF.

The chain is built from TRBV7-2 and TRBJ2-3; D unresolved. The CDR3 has 17 residues. Germline lookup yields CDR1 SGHTA and CDR2 FQGNSA. Trimming pared 5 bases from V and 6 bases from J, leaving 24 bases between. CDR3 residues: CASSPRRRLPGWDTQYF. CDR3 nucleotide sequence: TGTGCCAGCAGCCCCCGAAGACGGTTGCCAGGCTGGGATACGCAGTATTTT.

CDR3 DNA: TGTGCCAGCAGCCAAGATTTTCCCGGGGGCGCCCCAGATACGCAGTATTTT. It yields the protein CASSQDFPGGAPDTQYF. The rearrangement links TRBV3-1 to TRBJ2-3; D is perhaps TRBD1 or TRBD2 (6 bases each). The CDR3 totals 17 residues. V lost 0 bases and J 4 bases, leaving 17 bases between the germline ends. Germline values: CDR1 LGHDT, CDR2 YNNKEL (reference sequence).

There are a few counts of this clonotype. The chain couples TRBV7-9 to TRBJ2-5; D is possibly TRBD1 (6 bases). Per germline, CDR1 SEHNR and CDR2 FQNEAQ (reference sequence). The CDR3 spans 14 residues. V was cut by 10 bases and J by 2 bases, with 17 bases left in between. In nucleotides, the CDR3 is TGTGCCATCCCTCGAGGGGGAGAACAAGAGACCCAGTACTTC. Amino acid sequence: CAIPRGGEQETQYF.

This clonotype was seen more than once but under ten times. This chain connects TRBV20-1 to TRBJ2-1; 11 nucleotides line up with TRBD2. V was clipped by 0 bases and J by 5 bases; unmatched bases: 15. This CDR3 has 19 amino acids. Germline values: CDR1 DFQATT, CDR2 SNEGSKA (reference sequence). CDR3: CSARDLLVAGTSGNNEQFF. In DNA, the CDR3 is TGCAGTGCTAGAGATCTGTTGGTTGCGGGGACTAGCGGAAACAATGAGCAGTTCTTC.

A remark on this clonotype: One end of the junction does not line up with germline, which may come from a read error. The chain carries TRBV6-2 or TRBV6-3 and TRBJ1-1; TRBD1 is a possible D gene (5 bases). This CDR3 spans 12 amino acids. Per germline, CDR1 MNHEY and CDR2 SVGEGT. The CDR3 DNA reads as TGTGCCAGCGGTTACAGGTCAGGTGAAGCTTTCTTT. Amino acid sequence: CASGYRSGEAFF.

The sample holds a few counts of this clonotype. This sequence joins TRBV18 and TRBJ2-2, with D perhaps assigned TRBD1 or TRBD2 (5 bases each). Germline CDR1 and CDR2: KGHSH and LQKENI. This CDR3 comprises 14 residues. Trimming stripped 7 bases from V and 2 bases from J, with 11 bases between. Written as DNA, the CDR3 is TGTGCCAGCTTCATCGGGGCTAACACCGGGGAGCTGTTTTTT. Its protein product is CASFIGANTGELFF.

CDR3: CSAPLAGGRNEQFF. CDR3 DNA sequence: TGCAGTGCTCCTCTAGCGGGGGGTAGGAATGAGCAGTTCTTC. This chain links TRBV20-1 with TRBJ2-1; 11 bases line up with TRBD2. The CDR3 consists of 14 residues. CDR1 DFQATT and CDR2 SNEGSKA come from the germline V gene (reference sequence). The V segment lost 5 bases and the J segment 7 bases; nucleotides outside the gene matches: 7.

V is TRBV6-2 or TRBV6-3 and J is TRBJ2-7; D gene ambiguous. The CDR3 has 13 amino acids. Germline V gives CDR1 MNHEY, CDR2 SVGEGT. V shed 0 bases and J shed 2 bases, with 5 bases lying between them. This CDR3 reads CASSYSQTYEQYF. DNA for the CDR3: TGTGCCAGCAGTTACTCGCAGACCTACGAGCAGTACTTC.

This clonotype has only a few counts. The J gene is TRBJ2-5, the V gene TRBV5-8; no reliable D call. V lost 2 bases and J 5 bases, leaving 10 bases between the germline ends. Germline lookup yields CDR1 SGHTS and CDR2 YDEGEE. This CDR3 comprises 13 residues. The CDR3 protein is CASSFRYRETQYF. CDR3 DNA sequence: TGTGCCAGCAGCTTCAGATATCGGGAGACCCAGTACTTC.

In this sample, this clonotype turned up a few times. The V call is TRBV5-1, the J call TRBJ1-4, with 8 bases fitting TRBD1. Germline V CDR1 and CDR2: SGHRS, YFSETQ. The junction had 5 bases not matched to a gene; V was cut back by 4 bases and J by 0 bases. The CDR3 length is 16 residues. CDR3 nucleotide sequence: TGCGCCAGCAGCGTCGGACAGGGTGCAACTAATGAAAAACTGTTTTTT. Translation: CASSVGQGATNEKLFF.

The V gene is TRBV10-1, the J gene TRBJ1-1, with D maybe TRBD1 (6 bases). There are 13 residues in the CDR3. Germline V CDR1 and CDR2: WNHNN, SYGVQD (reference sequence). The V end was cut by 4 bases, the J end by 3 bases, with 9 bases between. The CDR3 protein is CASSGGPDTEAFF. In DNA form, the CDR3 reads TGCGCCAGCAGTGGGGGGCCCGACACTGAAGCTTTCTTT.

This clonotype showed up just a few times. The V and J genes are TRBV12-3 or TRBV12-4 and TRBJ2-1; TRBD2 matches 9 bases. The ends lost 4 bases at V and 7 bases at J; junction bases unmatched: 5. There are 14 residues in the CDR3. This CDR3 is CASSWIAGANEQFF. The DNA for the CDR3 is TGTGCCAGCAGTTGGATAGCGGGAGCGAATGAGCAGTTCTTC.

V and J are TRBV4-3 and TRBJ2-1; TRBD2 matches at 10 bases. The CDR3 loop spans 16 amino acids. CDR1 is LGHNA and CDR2 is YSLEER in the germline V gene. Unmatched junction bases numbered 4, after V lost 1 base and J lost 4 bases. CDR3 in amino acids: CASSQVAGLAYNEQFF. Here the CDR3 DNA reads TGCGCCAGCAGCCAAGTCGCGGGACTAGCGTACAATGAGCAGTTCTTC.

The V call is TRBV20-1, the J call TRBJ2-3; 9 nucleotides agree with TRBD2. V shed 0 bases and J 0 bases; nucleotides not matched to a gene: 4. This CDR3 has 16 residues. Germline lookup yields CDR1 DFQATT and CDR2 SNEGSKA (reference sequence). CDR3 protein: CSARDRLAGSTDTQYF. The CDR3 nucleotides read TGCAGTGCTAGAGATCGTCTAGCGGGGAGCACAGATACGCAGTATTTT.

This clonotype was seen many times. The rearrangement joins TRBV12-3 or TRBV12-4 to TRBJ2-7; maybe TRBD1 (5 bases). With 6 bases removed from V and 3 bases from J, the gap between germline ends came to 12 bases. This CDR3 has 13 residues. CDR3 loop: CASSSDKLYEQYF. CDR3 DNA sequence: TGTGCCAGCAGCTCGGACAAGCTCTACGAGCAGTACTTC.

The chain employs TRBV10-3 and TRBJ2-1; D remains unclear. Per germline, CDR1 ENHRY and CDR2 SYGVKD. CDR3 size: 13 residues. V gave up 6 bases and J gave up 0 bases, with 6 bases separating them. The CDR3 region is CAIRTTSYNEQFF. Here the CDR3 DNA reads TGTGCCATCAGGACAACCTCCTACAATGAGCAGTTCTTC.

This clonotype was observed a single time. V and J are TRBV4-2 and TRBJ2-5; D unresolved. The CDR3 is 13 residues long. CDR1 and CDR2 from the germline V gene are LGHNA and YNFKEQ. V lost 0 bases, J lost 4 bases, and 6 bases lay in between. CDR3 DNA sequence: TGTGCCAGCAGCCAAGATTCCTCAGAGACCCAGTACTTC. It encodes CASSQDSSETQYF.

The chain carries TRBV20-1 and TRBJ2-7; D possibly corresponds to TRBD2 (6 bases). CDR1 DFQATT and CDR2 SNEGSKA come from the germline V gene (reference sequence). V was trimmed by 2 bases and J by 0 bases, leaving 8 bases between them. CDR3 length: 13 residues. The CDR3 nucleotides are TGCAGTGCTAGACCGGGACTCTCCTACGAGCAGTACTTC. Translating it yields CSARPGLSYEQYF.

The rearrangement links TRBV20-1 to TRBJ2-5; 10 bases agree with TRBD1. The V gene's germline CDR1 is DFQATT and CDR2 SNEGSKA (reference sequence). The CDR3 extends over 15 amino acids. J gave up 5 bases and V 5 bases, and 11 bases lay outside the gene matches. The CDR3 DNA reads TGCAGTGCTCAAAGATCGGGACAGGGGAAGGAGACCCAGTACTTC. As protein: CSAQRSGQGKETQYF.

This chain connects TRBV6-2 or TRBV6-3 to TRBJ2-3, with unresolved D. CDR1 is MNHEY, CDR2 SVGEGT, per germline. Trimming removed 2 bases at V and 4 bases at J, with 10 bases between. The CDR3 is 14 residues long. For the CDR3, the DNA is TGTGCCAGCAGTTACGCGGTTCCGGCAGATACGCAGTATTTT. Encoded protein: CASSYAVPADTQYF.

A word on this clonotype: An end of the junction differs from the germline gene, which may be a read error. This chain connects TRBV15 to TRBJ1-2; a possible D gene is TRBD1 (5 bases). The CDR3 length is 13 residues. Germline V gene lookup returns CDR1 LNHNV and CDR2 YYDKDF (reference sequence). CDR3 residues: CATSRDRDDGYTF. In nucleotides, the CDR3 is TGTGCCACCAGTAGAGATAGGGACGATGGCTACACCTTC.

This clonotype came up a few times. The chain couples TRBV12-3 or TRBV12-4 to TRBJ2-3; the D call may be TRBD1 or TRBD2 (5 bases each). The CDR3 covers 16 residues. The V gene lost 5 bases and the J gene lost 1 base, with 16 bases spanning the gap. The CDR3 region is CASSPTTGGRTDTQYF. CDR3 nucleotide sequence: TGTGCCAGCAGTCCTACAACAGGAGGCCGCACAGATACGCAGTATTTT.

The chain links TRBV4-3 to TRBJ1-2, with 9 bases identical to TRBD1. The CDR3 length is 15 residues. Germline CDR1 and CDR2: LGHNA and YSLEER. J was trimmed by 4 bases and V by 4 bases; bases with no gene match: 7. This CDR3 is CASSLWTGAVYGYTF. CDR3 nucleotide sequence: TGCGCCAGCAGCCTCTGGACAGGGGCAGTCTATGGCTACACCTTC.

This clonotype was detected a few times. V usage is TRBV9 and J usage is TRBJ2-2; D gene uncertain. The ends were cut back, 4 bases at V and 0 bases at J, with 10 bases in the middle. Germline lookup yields CDR1 SGDLS and CDR2 YYNGEE. The CDR3 consists of 15 residues. The CDR3 region is CASSPHETNTGELFF. DNA of the CDR3: TGTGCCAGCAGCCCCCATGAGACGAACACCGGGGAGCTGTTTTTT.

The chain carries TRBV20-1 and TRBJ2-5; 13 bases align to TRBD2. Germline V lookup: CDR1 DFQATT, CDR2 SNEGSKA (reference sequence). The J segment lost 2 bases and the V segment lost 5 bases, leaving 5 bases of the junction unmatched. The CDR3 is made up of 15 amino acids. CDR3 in DNA: TGCAGTGCTTCCGGACTAGCGGGGGATCAAGAGACCCAGTACTTC. Protein sequence: CSASGLAGDQETQYF.

This clonotype came up a few times. V gene TRBV4-3 combines with J gene TRBJ2-7; D is possibly TRBD1 or TRBD2 (5 bases each). Per the germline V gene, CDR1 is LGHNA and CDR2 is YSLEER. The CDR3 sequence is 19 residues long. The V gene lost 2 bases and the J gene lost 0 bases, with 23 bases spanning the gap. CDR3 sequence: CASSQLVPGSAGLSYEQYF. CDR3 bases: TGCGCCAGCAGCCAATTAGTTCCAGGGTCGGCGGGTCTCTCCTACGAGCAGTACTTC.

The J gene is TRBJ2-5, the V gene TRBV12-3 or TRBV12-4, with D possibly TRBD1 on 5 matching bases. The V and J ends lost 4 bases and 8 bases respectively, with 23 bases between them. This CDR3 spans 16 amino acids. CDR3 sequence (DNA): TGTGCCAGCAGTTATTTCCCGCAGGGCCCGACAAAAACCCAGTACTTC. It encodes CASSYFPQGPTKTQYF.